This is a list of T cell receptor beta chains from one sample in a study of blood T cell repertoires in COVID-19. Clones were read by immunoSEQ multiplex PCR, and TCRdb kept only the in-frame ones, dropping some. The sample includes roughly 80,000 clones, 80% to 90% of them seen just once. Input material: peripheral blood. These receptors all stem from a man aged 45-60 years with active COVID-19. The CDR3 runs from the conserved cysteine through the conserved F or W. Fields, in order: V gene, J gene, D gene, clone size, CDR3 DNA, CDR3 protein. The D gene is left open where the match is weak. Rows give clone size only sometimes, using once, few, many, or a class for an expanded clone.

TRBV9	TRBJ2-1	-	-	TGTGCCAGCAGCGTAGGAGACAGAGCCTACAATGAGCAGTTCTTC	CASSVGDRAYNEQFF
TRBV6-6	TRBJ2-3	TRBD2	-	TGTGCCAGCAGTCGCAGACCTAGCGGGGGGCGGGTAGATACGCAGTATTTT	CASSRRPSGGRVDTQYF
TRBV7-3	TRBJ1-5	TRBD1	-	TGTGCCAGCAGCCCCCGACAGGGGAGGGGGACATCTCAGCCCCAGCATTTT	CASSPRQGRGTSQPQHF
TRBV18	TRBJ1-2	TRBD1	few	TGTGCCAGCTCATCCGGGACAGCTACTACCCTCTACACCTTC	CASSSGTATTLYTF
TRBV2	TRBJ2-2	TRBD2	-	TGTGCCAGCAATGCCGCGGGAGAAGGCACCGGGGAGCTGTTTTTT	CASNAAGEGTGELFF
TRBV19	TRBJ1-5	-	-	TGTGCCAGCCGGCCCGGGACAACAACGGATCAGCCCCAGCATTTT	CASRPGTTTDQPQHF
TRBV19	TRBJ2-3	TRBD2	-	TGTGCCAGTAGTATCCCCTCCCTTAGCGGGAAGACAGATACGCAGTATTTT	CASSIPSLSGKTDTQYF
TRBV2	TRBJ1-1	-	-	TGTGCCAGCGGGCGCGGGCACACTGAAGCTTTCTTT	CASGRGHTEAFF
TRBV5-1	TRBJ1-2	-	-	TGCGCCAGCAGCTGGGGGGGTCTGCCGGGCAGAGACCCTTCTAACTATGGCTACACCTTC	CASSWGGLPGRDPSNYGYTF
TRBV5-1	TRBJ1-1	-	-	TGCGCCAGCAGCTTGGTGACAGGGAACACTGAAGCTTTCTTT	CASSLVTGNTEAFF
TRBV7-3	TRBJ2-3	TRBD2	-	TGTGCCAGCAGCGAGCGGGGGGGAGTCAGAGATACGCAGTATTTT	CASSERGGVRDTQYF
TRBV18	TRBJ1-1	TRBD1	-	TGTGCCAGCTCACCACGGAACACACAGGGGACCATATCGCACGGAGAAGCTTTCTTT	CASSPRNTQGTISHGEAFF
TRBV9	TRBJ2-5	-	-	TGTGCCAGCAGCGTAGGACAGTCGGAGACCCAGTACTTC	CASSVGQSETQYF
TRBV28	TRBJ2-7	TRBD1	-	TGTGCCAGCGCTACCGGGACAGGGTACTACGAGCAGTACTTC	CASATGTGYYEQYF
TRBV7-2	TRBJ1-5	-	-	TGTGCCAGCAGCTTATCCTTCAATCAGCCCCAGCATTTT	CASSLSFNQPQHF
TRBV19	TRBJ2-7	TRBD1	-	TGTGCCAGTGCCAGGGGACAGGGCTACGAGCAGTACTTC	CASARGQGYEQYF
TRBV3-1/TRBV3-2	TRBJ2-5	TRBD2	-	TGTGCCAGCAGCCAAAACCTAGCGGGGATAGGGGAGACCCAGTACTTC	CASSQNLAGIGETQYF
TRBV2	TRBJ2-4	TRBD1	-	TGTGCCAGTAACCGGGACAGCGAAAACATTCAGTACTTC	CASNRDSENIQYF
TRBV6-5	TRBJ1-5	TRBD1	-	TGTGCCAGCAACCCGGGACAGGGGAATCAGCCCCAGCATTTT	CASNPGQGNQPQHF
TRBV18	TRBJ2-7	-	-	TGTGCCAGCTCATCCAGGAACTCCTACGAGCAGTACTTC	CASSSRNSYEQYF
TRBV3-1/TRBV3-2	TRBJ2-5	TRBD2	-	TGTGCCAGCAGCCCGGAGCGGGGGGGCCGAGAGACCCAGTACTTC	CASSPERGGRETQYF
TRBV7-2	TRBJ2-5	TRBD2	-	TGTGCCAGCAGCTGGAGGCGAGCTAGCGGGAGAGATGAGACCCAGTACTTC	CASSWRRASGRDETQYF
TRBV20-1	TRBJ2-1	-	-	TGCAGTGCTAGTGGCAGGGGAATCTTCTTC	CSASGRGIFF
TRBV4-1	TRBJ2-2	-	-	TGCGCCATCGGAGATACGAACACCGGGGAGCTGTTTTTT	CAIGDTNTGELFF
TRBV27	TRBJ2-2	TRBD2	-	TGTGCCAGCACGACTAGCGGGATGAACACCGGGGAGCTGTTTTTT	CASTTSGMNTGELFF
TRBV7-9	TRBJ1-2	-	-	TGTGCCAGCAGCTTAGGCCATTCGGGTTGGAACTATGGCTACACCTTC	CASSLGHSGWNYGYTF
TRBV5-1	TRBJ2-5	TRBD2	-	TGCGCCAGCAGCTTGCTTGGTAGCGGGAGGGGTTCCGAGACCCAGTACTTC	CASSLLGSGRGSETQYF
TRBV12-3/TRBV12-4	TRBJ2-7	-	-	TGTGCCAGCAGTTTCAGTGGCGAGCAGTACTTC	CASSFSGEQYF
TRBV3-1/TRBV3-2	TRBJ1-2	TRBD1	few	TGTGCCAGCAGCCCGGGGACAGGGGATTTACGCAACTATGGCTACACCTTC	CASSPGTGDLRNYGYTF
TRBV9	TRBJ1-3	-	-	TGTGCCAGCAGCGTAGAGCCCCCAGGGGTCTCTGGAAACACCATATATTTT	CASSVEPPGVSGNTIYF
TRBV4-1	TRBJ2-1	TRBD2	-	TGCGCCAGCAGCCAAGACCGGGCGGGACTAGCGGGCTCCTACAATGAGCAGTTCTTC	CASSQDRAGLAGSYNEQFF
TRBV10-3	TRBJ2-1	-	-	TGTGCCATCACGGGGCAGCTAGCGAAGTCCTACAATGAGCAGTTCTTC	CAITGQLAKSYNEQFF
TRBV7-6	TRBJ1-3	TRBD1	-	TGTGCCAGCAGCGAATGGGGACAGGGAGTTTTGGAAAACACCATATATTTT	CASSEWGQGVLENTIYF
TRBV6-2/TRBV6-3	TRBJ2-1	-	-	TGTGCCAGCAGTGAGCTTCGTGGTGAGCAGTTCTTC	CASSELRGEQFF
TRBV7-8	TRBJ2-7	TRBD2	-	TGTGCCAGCAGCCACCCCGCGGGAGGGGGGTTGGGGGAGCAGTACTTC	CASSHPAGGGLGEQYF
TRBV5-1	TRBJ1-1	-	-	TGCGCCAGCAGCTTAGCGGGAATGAACACTGAAGCTTTCTTT	CASSLAGMNTEAFF
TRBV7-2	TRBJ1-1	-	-	TGTGCCAGCAGCTTTGGCCAGTCCCCAGGGCTACGGGTAAACACTGAAGCTTTCTTT	CASSFGQSPGLRVNTEAFF
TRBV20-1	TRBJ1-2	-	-	TGCAGTGCTAGACCGGGTAATGGCTACACCTTC	CSARPGNGYTF
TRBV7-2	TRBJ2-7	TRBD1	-	TGTGCCAGCAGCTCCCCGAGGAAGACAGGGGACTACGAGCAGTACTTC	CASSSPRKTGDYEQYF
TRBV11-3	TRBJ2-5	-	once	TGTGCCAGCAGCTTAGAGGAGGGACGACCCGACAGCATACAAGAGACCCAGTACTTC	CASSLEEGRPDSIQETQYF
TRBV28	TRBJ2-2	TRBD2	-	TGTGCCAGCCGACTCAGGACTAGCGGGACCACCGGGGAGCTGTTTTTT	CASRLRTSGTTGELFF
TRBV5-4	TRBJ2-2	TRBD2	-	TGTGCCAGCAGCTTGACGGGGGGGTCGAACACCGGGGAGCTGTTTTTT	CASSLTGGSNTGELFF
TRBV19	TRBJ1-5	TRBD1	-	TGTGCCAGTAGTATACAGGGGGCAGACAATCAGCCCCAGCATTTT	CASSIQGADNQPQHF
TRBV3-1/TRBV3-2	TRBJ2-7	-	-	TGTGCCAGCAGCCAGGGTGGAGCTCCCTACGAGCAGTACTTC	CASSQGGAPYEQYF